This is a list of T cell receptor beta chains from one sample in a study of T cells after yellow fever vaccination. TCRdb recomputed calls from the 5' RACE reads with MiXCR, one row per CDR3 protein. The sample gives some 340,000 distinct CDR3 sequences, around a tenth of which show up once; under 4% is in the top ten. Sequencing used CD4+ T cells sorted from PBMCs, obtained 45 days after the yellow fever booster vaccination. These receptors were taken from a man between 18 and 29 years old who received the YFV17D yellow fever vaccine. The CDR3 runs from the conserved cysteine through the conserved F or W. The D gene is left open where the match is weak. Size tells how often a clone was seen (once, few, many) or the class of an expanded clone, and some rows leave it out.

D	V	J	size	CDR3	DNA
.	TRBV5-1	TRBJ2-5	.	CASSPKSRAMGETQYF	TGCGCCAGCAGCCCTAAAAGCCGGGCCATGGGAGAGACCCAGTACTTC
.	TRBV5-1	TRBJ2-3	many	CASSLPQWPSTDTQYF	TGCGCCAGCAGCTTGCCTCAGTGGCCTAGCACAGATACGCAGTATTTT
TRBD1	TRBV20-1	TRBJ1-5	few	CSASSQGDNQPQHF	TGCAGTGCTAGCTCTCAGGGGGACAATCAGCCCCAGCATTTT
.	TRBV20-1	TRBJ1-1	few	CSARQQNTEAFF	TGCAGTGCTAGACAGCAGAACACTGAAGCTTTCTTT
.	TRBV6-2/TRBV6-3	TRBJ1-5	few	CASRPDREGNQPQHF	TGTGCCAGCAGACCCGACAGAGAAGGCAATCAGCCCCAGCATTTT
TRBD1	TRBV20-1	TRBJ2-3	few	CSAPDLRDRGSTDTQYF	TGCAGTGCCCCGGACCTGCGGGACAGGGGTAGCACAGATACGCAGTATTTT
TRBD2	TRBV24-1	TRBJ2-1	.	CATTQGSSGGSEQFF	TGTGCCACCACCCAGGGCAGTAGCGGGGGAAGTGAGCAGTTCTTC
.	TRBV30	TRBJ1-2	few	CACPRTANYGYTF	TGTGCCTGCCCCAGGACCGCCAACTATGGCTACACCTTC
.	TRBV7-9	TRBJ2-1	.	CASSFARGAGFF	.
TRBD2	TRBV11-1	TRBJ2-7	few	CASSSVAGSAFEQYF	TGTGCCAGCAGCTCGGTAGCGGGGTCGGCGTTCGAGCAGTACTTC
.	TRBV12-3/TRBV12-4	TRBJ1-3	many	CASSQQVSGNTIYF	TGTGCCAGCAGCCAACAGGTCTCTGGAAACACCATATATTTT
TRBD2	TRBV24-1	TRBJ2-1	few	CATSDAGGGLIDEQFF	TGTGCCACCAGTGATGCGGGCGGGGGTTTGATTGATGAGCAGTTCTTC
.	TRBV4-1	TRBJ2-5	many	CASSQGEGEGQETQYF	TGCGCCAGCAGCCAAGGAGAGGGAGAGGGACAAGAGACCCAGTACTTC
.	TRBV4-1	TRBJ1-5	many	CASSQVGGPQHF	TGCGCCAGCAGCCAAGTAGGGGGGCCCCAGCATTTT
.	TRBV12-3/TRBV12-4	TRBJ1-6	few	CASSFTSNSPLHF	TGTGCCAGCAGTTTTACCAGTAATTCACCCCTCCACTTT
TRBD2	TRBV29-1	TRBJ2-2	few	CSAQSGGGTSLAGELFF	TGCAGCGCCCAAAGCGGGGGAGGAACTAGCCTTGCCGGGGAGCTGTTTTTT
.	TRBV6-5	TRBJ2-1	few	CASSYREGNEQFF	TGTGCCAGCAGTTACAGAGAGGGCAATGAGCAGTTCTTC
.	TRBV5-4	TRBJ2-7	many	CASSLIGTEQYF	TGTGCCAGCAGCTTGATAGGAACCGAGCAGTACTTC
.	TRBV6-2/TRBV6-3	TRBJ1-1	many	CASSYRGGTEAFF	TGTGCCAGCAGTTACAGGGGAGGTACTGAAGCTTTCTTT
.	TRBV4-3	TRBJ2-1	.	CASSQDWQINEQFF	TGCGCCAGCAGCCAAGACTGGCAGATCAATGAGCAGTTCTTC
.	TRBV4-2	TRBJ2-3	.	CASSPSPGTYDTDTQYF	TGTGCCAGCAGCCCTTCCCCCGGGACATACGATACAGATACGCAGTATTTT
.	TRBV5-6	TRBJ1-4	few	CASSRRPRNEKLFF	TGTGCCAGCAGCCGTCGTCCCCGCAATGAAAAACTGTTTTTT
.	TRBV7-8	TRBJ1-5	few	CASSPRQPLLSNQPQHF	TGTGCCAGCAGCCCAAGACAGCCTTTACTTAGCAATCAGCCCCAGCATTTT
TRBD1	TRBV10-3	TRBJ2-2	few	CAINMDRGNTGELFF	TGTGCCATCAATATGGACAGGGGGAACACCGGGGAGCTGTTTTTT
TRBD1	TRBV15	TRBJ1-6	.	CATSRDHRQGTSPLHF	TGTGCCACCAGCAGAGATCACCGACAGGGTACTTCACCCCTCCACTTT
.	TRBV27	TRBJ2-7	few	CASSYNSYEQYF	TGTGCCAGCAGTTACAACTCCTACGAGCAGTACTTC
.	TRBV7-2	TRBJ1-6	many	CASTGGASPLHF	TGTGCCAGCACGGGGGGGGCTTCACCCCTCCACTTT
TRBD2	TRBV4-1	TRBJ2-1	few	CASSQLDLGLAGGNEQFF	TGCGCCAGCAGCCAGCTCGACCTCGGACTAGCGGGGGGCAATGAGCAGTTCTTC
.	TRBV4-3	TRBJ1-6	few	CASSQESQGGVLHF	TGCGCCAGCAGCCAAGAGTCCCAGGGCGGGGTTCTCCACTTT
TRBD1	TRBV20-1	TRBJ1-4	few	CSAFRDRGSEKLFF	TGCAGTGCTTTCCGGGACAGGGGATCTGAAAAACTGTTTTTT
.	TRBV5-6	TRBJ1-2	few	CASSPSFYGYTF	TGTGCCAGCAGCCCGTCTTTCTATGGCTACACCTTC
.	TRBV7-3	TRBJ2-4	.	CASSLNPGANIQYF	TGTGCCAGCAGCTTAAACCCAGGGGCAAACATTCAGTACTTC
TRBD2	TRBV5-1	TRBJ2-3	.	CATKAGGVTDTQYF	TGCGCCACCAAAGCGGGGGGCGTGACAGATACGCAGTATTTT
.	TRBV10-3	TRBJ1-1	many	CAISVTGYNTEAFF	TGTGCCATCAGTGTGACAGGCTACAACACTGAAGCTTTCTTT
.	TRBV11-2	TRBJ2-1	few	CASSLSWTDDYNEQFF	TGTGCCAGCAGCTTAAGTTGGACGGATGATTACAATGAGCAGTTCTTC
.	TRBV5-1	TRBJ2-5	.	CASKEDGQETQYF	TGCGCCAGCAAGGAGGACGGCCAAGAGACCCAGTACTTC
.	TRBV14	TRBJ1-4	few	CASSQRLRPGNEKLFF	TGTGCCAGCAGCCAAAGACTTCGCCCGGGTAATGAAAAACTGTTTTTT